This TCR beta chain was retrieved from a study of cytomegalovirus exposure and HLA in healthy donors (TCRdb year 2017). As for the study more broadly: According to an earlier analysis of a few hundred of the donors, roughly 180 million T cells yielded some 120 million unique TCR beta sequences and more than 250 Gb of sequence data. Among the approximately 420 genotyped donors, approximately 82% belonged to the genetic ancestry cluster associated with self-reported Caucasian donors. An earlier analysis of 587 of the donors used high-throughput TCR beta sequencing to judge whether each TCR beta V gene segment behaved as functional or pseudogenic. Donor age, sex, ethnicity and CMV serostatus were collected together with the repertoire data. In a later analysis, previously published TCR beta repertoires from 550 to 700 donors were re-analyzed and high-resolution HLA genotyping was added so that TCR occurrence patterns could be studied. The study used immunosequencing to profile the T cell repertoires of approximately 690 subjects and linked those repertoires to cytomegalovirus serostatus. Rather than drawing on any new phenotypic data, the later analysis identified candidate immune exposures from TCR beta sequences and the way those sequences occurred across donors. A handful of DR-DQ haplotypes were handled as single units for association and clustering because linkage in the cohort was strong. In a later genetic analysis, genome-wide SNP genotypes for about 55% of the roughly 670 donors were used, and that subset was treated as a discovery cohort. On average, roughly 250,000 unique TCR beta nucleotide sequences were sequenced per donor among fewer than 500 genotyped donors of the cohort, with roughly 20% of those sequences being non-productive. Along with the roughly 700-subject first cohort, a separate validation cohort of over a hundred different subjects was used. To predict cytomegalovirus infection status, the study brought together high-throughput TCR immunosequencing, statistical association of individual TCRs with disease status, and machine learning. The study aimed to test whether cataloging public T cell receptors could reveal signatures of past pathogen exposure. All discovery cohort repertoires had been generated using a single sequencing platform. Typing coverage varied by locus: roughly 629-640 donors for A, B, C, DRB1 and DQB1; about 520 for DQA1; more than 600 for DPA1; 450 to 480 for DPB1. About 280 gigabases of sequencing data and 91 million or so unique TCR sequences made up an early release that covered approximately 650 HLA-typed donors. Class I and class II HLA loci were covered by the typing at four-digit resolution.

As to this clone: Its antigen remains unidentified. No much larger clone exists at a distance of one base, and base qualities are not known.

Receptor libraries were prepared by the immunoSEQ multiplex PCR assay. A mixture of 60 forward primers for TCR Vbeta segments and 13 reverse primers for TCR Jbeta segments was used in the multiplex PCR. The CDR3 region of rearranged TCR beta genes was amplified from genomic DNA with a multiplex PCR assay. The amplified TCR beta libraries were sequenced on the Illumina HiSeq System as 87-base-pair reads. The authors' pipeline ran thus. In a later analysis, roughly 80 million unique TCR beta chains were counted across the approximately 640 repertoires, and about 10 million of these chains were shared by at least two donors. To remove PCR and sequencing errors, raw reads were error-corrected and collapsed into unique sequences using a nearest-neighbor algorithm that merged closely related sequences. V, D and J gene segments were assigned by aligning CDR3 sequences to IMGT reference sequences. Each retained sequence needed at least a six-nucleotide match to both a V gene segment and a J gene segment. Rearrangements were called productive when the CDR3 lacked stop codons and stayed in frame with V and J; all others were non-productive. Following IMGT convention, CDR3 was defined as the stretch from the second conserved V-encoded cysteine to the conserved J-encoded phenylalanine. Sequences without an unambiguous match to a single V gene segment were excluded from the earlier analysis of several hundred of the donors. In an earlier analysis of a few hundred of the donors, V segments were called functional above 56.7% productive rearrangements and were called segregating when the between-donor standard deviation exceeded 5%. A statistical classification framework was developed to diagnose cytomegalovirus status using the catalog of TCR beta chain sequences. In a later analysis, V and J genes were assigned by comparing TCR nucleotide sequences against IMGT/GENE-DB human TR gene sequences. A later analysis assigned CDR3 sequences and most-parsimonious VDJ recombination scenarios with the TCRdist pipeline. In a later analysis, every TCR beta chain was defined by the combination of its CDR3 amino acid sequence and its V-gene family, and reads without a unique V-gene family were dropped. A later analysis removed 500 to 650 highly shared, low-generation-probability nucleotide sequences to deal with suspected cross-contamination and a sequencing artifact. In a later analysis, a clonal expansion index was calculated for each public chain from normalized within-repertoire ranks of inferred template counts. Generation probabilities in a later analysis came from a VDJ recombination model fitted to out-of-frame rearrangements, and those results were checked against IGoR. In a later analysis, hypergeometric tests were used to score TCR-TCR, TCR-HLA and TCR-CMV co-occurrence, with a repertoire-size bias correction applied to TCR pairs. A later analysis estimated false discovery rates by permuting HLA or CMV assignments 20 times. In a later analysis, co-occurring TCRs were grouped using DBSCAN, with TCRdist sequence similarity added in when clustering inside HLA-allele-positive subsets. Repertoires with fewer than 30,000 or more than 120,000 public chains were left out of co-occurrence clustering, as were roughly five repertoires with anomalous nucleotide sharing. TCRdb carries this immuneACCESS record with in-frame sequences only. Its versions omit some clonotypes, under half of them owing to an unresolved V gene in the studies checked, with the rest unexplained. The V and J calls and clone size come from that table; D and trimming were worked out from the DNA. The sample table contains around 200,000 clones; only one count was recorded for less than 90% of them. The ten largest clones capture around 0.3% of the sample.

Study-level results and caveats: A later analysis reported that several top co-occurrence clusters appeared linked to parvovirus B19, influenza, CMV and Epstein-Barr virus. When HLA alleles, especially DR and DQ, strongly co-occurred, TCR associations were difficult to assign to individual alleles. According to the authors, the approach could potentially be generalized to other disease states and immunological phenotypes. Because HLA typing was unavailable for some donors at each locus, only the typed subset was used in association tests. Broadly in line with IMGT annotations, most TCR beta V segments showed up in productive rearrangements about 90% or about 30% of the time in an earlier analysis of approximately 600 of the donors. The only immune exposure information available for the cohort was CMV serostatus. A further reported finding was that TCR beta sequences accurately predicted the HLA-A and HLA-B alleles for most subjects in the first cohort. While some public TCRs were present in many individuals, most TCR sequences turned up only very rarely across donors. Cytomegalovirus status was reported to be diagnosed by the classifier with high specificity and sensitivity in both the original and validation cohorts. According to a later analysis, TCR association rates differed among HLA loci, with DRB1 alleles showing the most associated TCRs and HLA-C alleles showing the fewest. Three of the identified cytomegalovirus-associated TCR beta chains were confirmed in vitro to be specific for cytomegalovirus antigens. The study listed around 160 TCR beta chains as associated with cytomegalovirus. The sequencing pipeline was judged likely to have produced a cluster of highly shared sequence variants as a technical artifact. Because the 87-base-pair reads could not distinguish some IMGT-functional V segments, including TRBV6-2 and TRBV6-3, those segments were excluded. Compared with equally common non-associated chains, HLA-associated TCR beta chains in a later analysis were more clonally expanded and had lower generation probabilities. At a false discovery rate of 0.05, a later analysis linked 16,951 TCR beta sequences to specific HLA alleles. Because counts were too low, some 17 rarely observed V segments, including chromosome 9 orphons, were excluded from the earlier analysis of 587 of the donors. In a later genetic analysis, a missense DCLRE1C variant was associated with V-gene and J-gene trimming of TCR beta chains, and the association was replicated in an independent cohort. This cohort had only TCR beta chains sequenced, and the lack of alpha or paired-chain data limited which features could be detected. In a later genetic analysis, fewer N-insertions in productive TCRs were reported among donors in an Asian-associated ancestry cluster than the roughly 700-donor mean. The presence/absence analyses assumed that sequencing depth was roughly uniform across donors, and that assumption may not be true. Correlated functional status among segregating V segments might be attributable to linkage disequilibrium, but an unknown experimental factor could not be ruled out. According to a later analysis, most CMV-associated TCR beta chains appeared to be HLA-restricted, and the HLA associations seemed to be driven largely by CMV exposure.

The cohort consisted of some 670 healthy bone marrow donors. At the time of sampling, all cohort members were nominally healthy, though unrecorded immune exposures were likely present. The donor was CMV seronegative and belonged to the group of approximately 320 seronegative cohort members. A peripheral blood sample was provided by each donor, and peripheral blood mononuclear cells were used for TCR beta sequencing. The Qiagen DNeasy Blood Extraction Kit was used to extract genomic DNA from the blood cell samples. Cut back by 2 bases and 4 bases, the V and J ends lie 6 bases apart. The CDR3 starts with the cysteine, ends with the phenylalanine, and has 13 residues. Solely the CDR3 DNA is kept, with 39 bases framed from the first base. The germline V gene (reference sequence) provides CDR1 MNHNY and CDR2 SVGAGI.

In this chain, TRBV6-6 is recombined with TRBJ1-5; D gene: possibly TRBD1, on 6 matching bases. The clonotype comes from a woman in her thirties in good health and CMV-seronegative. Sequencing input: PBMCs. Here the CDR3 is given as CASSYDRNQPQHF. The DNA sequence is TGTGCCAGCAGTTACGACAGGAATCAGCCCCAGCATTTT.